The sequence of this T cell receptor beta chain was determined in a study of Graves' ophthalmopathy and Graves' hyperthyroidism. Transcripts of RNA were the source for amplifying TCR beta CDR3 regions. HTBI primers served in a first-round RT-PCR, which a second-round multiplex PCR followed. TCRdb ran MiXCR on the multiplex PCR reads and lists one entry per CDR3 protein. The sample holds 650,000 to 900,000 distinct CDR3 sequences, roughly 40% seen once. Only a few counts were recorded for this clonotype. The source of this sequence is an adult man with Graves' ophthalmopathy. Sequencing used peripheral blood.

CDR3 DNA sequence: TGTGCCAGCAAAAGGGGGTACGGCTATGGCTACACCTTC. Protein sequence: CASKRGYGYGYTF. V is TRBV6-1 and J is TRBJ1-2; D might be TRBD1 (6 bases). With 7 bases removed from V and 4 bases from J, the gap between germline ends came to 13 bases. The CDR3 covers 13 residues. Germline CDR1 reads MNHNS; CDR2 reads SASEGT.